The 27 T cell receptor beta chains below come from one sample, sequenced in a study of cytomegalovirus exposure and HLA in healthy donors. The study ran its PCR with 60 Vbeta and 13 Jbeta primers. TCRdb's table, derived via immunoSEQ multiplex PCR, lists solely in-frame clones and lacks some. This sample has 150,000 or so clones, with under 80% found just once. The sequencing input was PBMCs. The receptors stem from a woman aged 25 to 39 in good health and CMV-seronegative.

The rearrangement uses TRBV6-1 and TRBJ1-5, with 7 bases matching TRBD1. CDR3 length equals 15 residues. CDR1 MNHNS and CDR2 SASEGT come from the germline V gene. V lost 3 bases and J lost 7; bases outside the gene matches: 9. CDR3 sequence reads: CASSEPRQGEQPQHF. CDR3 sequence (DNA): TGTGCCAGCAGTGAGCCCCGCCAGGGGGAGCAGCCCCAGCATTTT.

This clone showed up just a few times. This chain joins TRBV27 and TRBJ1-1, with TRBD1 identical over 8 bases. J lost 6 bases, V lost 5 bases, and 8 bases had no gene match. The germline V gene encodes CDR1 MNHEY and CDR2 SMNVEV (reference sequence). The CDR3 runs 14 residues. The CDR3 nucleotides are TGTGCCAGCAGTCCGACAGGGGCGTGGGCTGAAGCTTTCTTT. Protein product: CASSPTGAWAEAFF.

This chain links TRBV5-1 with TRBJ1-3; 7 nucleotides match TRBD1. The germline gives CDR1 SGHRS, CDR2 YFSETQ. The CDR3 is 19 residues long. Losses at the gene ends were 3 bases for V and 2 bases for J; bases not matched to a gene: 17. The CDR3 nucleotides read TGCGCCAGCAGCTCCGGCCTCCCTCCGGGACAGCAAGCTGGAAACACCATATATTTT. This translates into CASSSGLPPGQQAGNTIYF. Using reference TRBV5-1 and TRBJ1-3 for the parts outside the CDR3, the full variable domain is KAGVTQTPRYLIKTRGQQVTLSCSPISGHRSVSWYQQTPGQGLQFLFEYFSETQRNKGNFPGRFSGRQFSNSRSEMNVSTLELGDSALYLCASSSGLPPGQQAGNTIYFGEGSWLTVV.

V is TRBV10-3 and J is TRBJ2-5; D unclear. The ends were cut back, 4 bases at V and 5 bases at J, with 8 bases in the middle. The CDR3 has 12 amino acids. The V gene's germline CDR1 is ENHRY and CDR2 SYGVKD. The CDR3 DNA sequence: TGTGCCATCAGTGGCTACGGGGAGACCCAGTACTTC. As protein: CAISGYGETQYF.

The chain recombines TRBV18 with TRBJ2-5; TRBD1 agrees at 7 bases. Germline CDR1 and CDR2: KGHSH and LQKENI. J was trimmed by 6 bases and V by 5 bases; bases with no gene match: 9. This CDR3 contains 14 residues. CDR3 sequence (DNA): TGTGCCAGCTCATTTTCAGGGGGTAGACAGACCCAGTACTTC. Translation: CASSFSGGRQTQYF.

In this sample, this clone turned up a few times. The V and J genes are TRBV5-6 and TRBJ2-2; 8 bases are shared with TRBD2. The CDR3 length is 15 residues. The trim removed 6 bases at V and 5 bases at J, leaving 9 bases unmatched. CDR1 is SGHDT, CDR2 YYEEEE, per germline. CDR3 loop: CASTSWASGTGELFF. As DNA, the CDR3 is TGTGCCAGCACTAGTTGGGCTAGCGGGACCGGGGAGCTGTTTTTT.

In this sample, this clone turned up a few times. The J gene is TRBJ1-6, the V gene TRBV5-1; maybe TRBD1 (5 bases). Trimming removed 0 bases at V and 4 bases at J, with 8 bases between. The CDR3 consists of 15 residues. Germline CDR1 and CDR2: SGHRS and YFSETQ. CDR3 region: CASSLGQGYNSPLHF. The CDR3 DNA reads as TGCGCCAGCAGCTTGGGGCAGGGTTATAATTCACCCCTCCACTTT.

The chain recombines TRBV6-5 with TRBJ2-5, with 8 positions matching TRBD1. The DNA end favors TRBJ2-7, so the J call may be wrong. The CDR3 consists of 15 residues. Germline loops: CDR1 MNHEY, CDR2 SVGAGI. The CDR3 sequence: CASSWTGTGSYEQYF. The CDR3 region has the DNA TGTGCCAGCTCCTGGACCGGGACAGGCTCCTACGAGCAGTACTTC.

The chain carries TRBV5-1 and TRBJ2-1, with unresolved D. Germline V gene lookup returns CDR1 SGHRS and CDR2 YFSETQ. Deletions cut 5 bases from V and 0 bases from J, with 12 bases between. The length of the CDR3 is 15 residues. CDR3 protein: CASRAVLGSYNEQFF. CDR3 DNA: TGCGCCAGCAGGGCGGTCCTGGGCTCCTACAATGAGCAGTTCTTC.

This clone was counted a single time. The chain carries TRBV5-6 and TRBJ1-1; 8 bases are a match to TRBD1. The germline CDR1 and CDR2 sequences are SGHDT and YYEEEE. This CDR3 has 17 amino acids. With V trimmed by 4 bases and J by 4 bases, 15 bases remained unmatched. CDR3 coding DNA: TGTGCCAGCAGCATACAATCTTATCAGGGGGCACCCACTGAAGCTTTCTTT. Encoded protein: CASSIQSYQGAPTEAFF. Full variable domain (outside the CDR3, taken from reference TRBV5-6 and TRBJ1-1): DAGVTQSPTHLIKTRGQQVTLRCSPKSGHDTVSWYQQALGQGPQFIFQYYEEEERQRGNFPDRFSGHQFPNYSSELNVNALLLGDSALYLCASSIQSYQGAPTEAFFGQGTRLTVV.

In this sample, this clone turned up a few times. V usage is TRBV5-1 and J usage is TRBJ2-1; TRBD1 matches at 9 bases. This CDR3 is 15 amino acids long. Germline assignment: CDR1 SGHRS and CDR2 YFSETQ. The junction had 9 bases not matched to a gene; V was cut back by 3 bases and J by 8 bases. The CDR3 reads CASSYTGTGWDEQFF. CDR3 bases: TGCGCCAGCAGCTACACCGGGACAGGGTGGGATGAGCAGTTCTTC.

This clone is a singleton in its sample. The chain employs TRBV28 and TRBJ2-5, with no clear D. The DNA end is more similar to TRBJ2-7, so the J call may be wrong. The CDR3 runs to 12 residues. The germline V gene encodes CDR1 MDHEN and CDR2 SYDVKM. CDR3 DNA sequence: TGTGCCAGCTCCTCGGCGGCCTACGAGCAGTACTTC. Translated: CASSSAAYEQYF.

The chain is built from TRBV2 and TRBJ1-2, with 9 nucleotides matching TRBD1. CDR3 length: 15 amino acids. Germline loops: CDR1 SNHLY, CDR2 FYNNEI. The V gene end was trimmed by 6 bases and the J gene end by 8 bases; junction bases not matched to a gene: 13. The CDR3 loop reads CASRGVRDRVSGYTF. The CDR3 DNA reads as TGTGCCAGCAGAGGTGTGAGGGACAGGGTTAGCGGCTACACCTTC.

J is TRBJ2-1 and V is TRBV29-1; TRBD2 agrees at 7 bases. Germline V gene data show CDR1 as SQVTM and CDR2 as ANQGSEA. This CDR3 is built from 14 residues. CDR3 loop: CIAAGRRTYNEQFF. CDR3 nucleotides: TGCATCGCGGCCGGGAGGCGGACCTACAATGAGCAGTTCTTC.

The chain joins TRBV9 to TRBJ1-1; 12 nucleotides match TRBD1. V trimming: 4 bases; J trimming: 5 bases; junction bases outside the gene matches: 12. The CDR3 runs 17 residues. CDR1 and CDR2 from the germline V gene are SGDLS and YYNGEE. CDR3 amino acids: CASSRGGTGGRGTEAFF. CDR3 in DNA: TGTGCCAGCAGCCGCGGGGGGACAGGGGGCAGAGGGACTGAAGCTTTCTTT.

Note on this clone: The sample contains more than one DNA sequence encoding this CDR3. The CDR3 DNA sequence: TGTGCCAGTAGTATAGGAGGTACGGGCAATCAGCCCCAGCATTTT. Translation: CASSIGGTGNQPQHF. J is TRBJ1-5 and V is TRBV19; D gene uncertain. Germline V gives CDR1 LNHDA, CDR2 SQIVND (reference sequence). The CDR3 runs 15 residues. The germline V and J ends were trimmed by 1 base and 2 bases, with 9 bases remaining between them.

The V gene is TRBV25-1, the J gene TRBJ1-5, with D possibly matching TRBD1 (5 bases). Trimming took 4 bases from V and 7 from J, leaving 14 bases between them. Germline assignment: CDR1 MGHDK and CDR2 SYGVNS. The CDR3 loop spans 14 amino acids. The CDR3 DNA reads TGTGCCAGCAGTGCGTTGAAGGGGTACCAGCCCCAGCATTTT. Translating gives CASSALKGYQPQHF.

The genes are TRBV6-5 and TRBJ2-2; D remains unclear. The CDR3 runs to 13 residues. V lost 6 bases and J lost 2, with 7 bases in between. The germline gives CDR1 MNHEY, CDR2 SVGAGI. CDR3 sequence reads: CASRPGNTGELFF. CDR3 sequence (DNA): TGTGCCAGCAGACCAGGAAACACCGGGGAGCTGTTTTTT.

CDR3 coding DNA: TGTGCCAGCAGCGTGGGGCAGGAGCAGTTCTTC. This encodes CASSVGQEQFF. This chain connects TRBV9 to TRBJ2-1, with a possible D match to TRBD1 (5 bases). From germline, CDR1 is SGDLS and CDR2 YYNGEE. The CDR3 totals 11 residues. Trimming removed 2 bases at V and 10 bases at J, with 7 bases between.

V is TRBV28 and J is TRBJ2-7; the match to TRBD2 covers 7 bases. The trim removed 0 bases at V and 6 bases at J, leaving 5 bases unmatched. This CDR3 has 14 residues. The germline CDR1 and CDR2 sequences are MDHEN and SYDVKM. CDR3 coding DNA: TGTGCCAGCAGTTTATGGGGGGGGGTGGGCGAGCAGTACTTC. It yields the protein CASSLWGGVGEQYF. The whole variable domain, remainder taken from reference TRBV28 and TRBJ2-7, is DVKVTQSSRYLVKRTGEKVFLECVQDMDHENMFWYRQDPGLGLRLIYFSYDVKMKEKGDIPEGYSVSREKKERFSLILESASTNQTSMYLCASSLWGGVGEQYFGPGTRLTVT.

The chain has TRBV5-6 and TRBJ2-4; perhaps TRBD1 as D (5 bases). The CDR3 contains 16 residues. Trimming took 2 bases from V and 0 from J, leaving 12 bases between them. CDR1 is SGHDT and CDR2 is YYEEEE in the germline V gene. CDR3 sequence (DNA): TGTGCCAGCAGCTTTCTGACAGCGCTAGCCAAAAACATTCAGTACTTC. Its translation is CASSFLTALAKNIQYF.

With regard to this clone: The sample has other DNA sequences that encode this CDR3 too. The chain carries TRBV7-9 and TRBJ1-5, with D possibly matching TRBD1 (6 bases). Germline V gene sequence: CDR1 SEHNR, CDR2 FQNEAQ (reference sequence). The CDR3 is 14 residues long. V lost 5 bases, J lost 5 bases, and 13 bases lay in between. DNA of the CDR3: TGTGCCAGCAGCCTTGGGGCAGGGGATCAGCCCCAGCATTTT. The encoded protein is CASSLGAGDQPQHF. Combining the CDR3 with reference TRBV7-9 and TRBJ1-5 gives the whole variable domain DTGVSQNPRHKITKRGQNVTFRCDPISEHNRLYWYRQTLGQGPEFLTYFQNEAQLEKSRLLSDRFSAERPKGSFSTLEIQRTEQGDSAMYLCASSLGAGDQPQHFGDGTRLSIL.

The sample holds one count of this clone. V gene TRBV27 combines with J gene TRBJ2-2; a possible D gene is TRBD1 (5 bases). Germline CDR1 is MNHEY and CDR2 is SMNVEV (reference sequence). This CDR3 is built from 14 residues. Deletions cut 6 bases from V and 4 bases from J, with 12 bases between. CDR3: CASSTSTVTGELFF. DNA of the CDR3: TGTGCCAGCAGCACTTCGACAGTCACCGGGGAGCTGTTTTTT.

The chain's CDR3 is CASSQGLAGNTDTQYF. CDR3 bases: TGCGCCAGCAGCCAAGGACTAGCGGGAAACACAGATACGCAGTATTTT. This chain joins TRBV5-1 and TRBJ2-3; TRBD2 matches at 12 bases. CDR3 length equals 16 residues. Germline CDR1 reads SGHRS; CDR2 reads YFSETQ. The junction had 5 bases not matched to a gene; V was cut back by 4 bases and J by 2 bases.

The CDR3 loop reads CASSPPGLAGGFGELFF. The CDR3 region has the DNA TGTGCCAGCAGCCCCCCGGGACTAGCGGGGGGGTTCGGGGAGCTGTTTTTT. The chain links TRBV13 to TRBJ2-2; 16 bases align to TRBD2. Unmatched junction bases numbered 7, after V lost 5 bases and J lost 7 bases. In germline, CDR1 is PRHDT, CDR2 FYEKMQ (reference sequence). The CDR3 is made up of 17 amino acids.

V and J are TRBV2 and TRBJ2-1, with TRBD2 as a possible D gene (5 bases). Trimming took off 6 bases at V and 0 bases at J, with 6 bases between the two ends. The germline gives CDR1 SNHLY, CDR2 FYNNEI. CDR3 length: 13 residues. The CDR3 coding sequence is TGTGCCAGCAGGGGGAGCTCCTACAATGAGCAGTTCTTC. Its translation: CASRGSSYNEQFF.

V and J are TRBV5-1 and TRBJ2-3, with D possibly being TRBD2 (5 bases). Trimming left V 1 base short and J 0 bases short, with 15 bases between. Germline V gene data show CDR1 as SGHRS and CDR2 as YFSETQ. This CDR3 has 17 amino acids. Here the CDR3 reads CASSLTTGGRSTDTQYF. The CDR3 DNA reads as TGCGCCAGCAGCTTGACAACCGGAGGACGGAGCACAGATACGCAGTATTTT.